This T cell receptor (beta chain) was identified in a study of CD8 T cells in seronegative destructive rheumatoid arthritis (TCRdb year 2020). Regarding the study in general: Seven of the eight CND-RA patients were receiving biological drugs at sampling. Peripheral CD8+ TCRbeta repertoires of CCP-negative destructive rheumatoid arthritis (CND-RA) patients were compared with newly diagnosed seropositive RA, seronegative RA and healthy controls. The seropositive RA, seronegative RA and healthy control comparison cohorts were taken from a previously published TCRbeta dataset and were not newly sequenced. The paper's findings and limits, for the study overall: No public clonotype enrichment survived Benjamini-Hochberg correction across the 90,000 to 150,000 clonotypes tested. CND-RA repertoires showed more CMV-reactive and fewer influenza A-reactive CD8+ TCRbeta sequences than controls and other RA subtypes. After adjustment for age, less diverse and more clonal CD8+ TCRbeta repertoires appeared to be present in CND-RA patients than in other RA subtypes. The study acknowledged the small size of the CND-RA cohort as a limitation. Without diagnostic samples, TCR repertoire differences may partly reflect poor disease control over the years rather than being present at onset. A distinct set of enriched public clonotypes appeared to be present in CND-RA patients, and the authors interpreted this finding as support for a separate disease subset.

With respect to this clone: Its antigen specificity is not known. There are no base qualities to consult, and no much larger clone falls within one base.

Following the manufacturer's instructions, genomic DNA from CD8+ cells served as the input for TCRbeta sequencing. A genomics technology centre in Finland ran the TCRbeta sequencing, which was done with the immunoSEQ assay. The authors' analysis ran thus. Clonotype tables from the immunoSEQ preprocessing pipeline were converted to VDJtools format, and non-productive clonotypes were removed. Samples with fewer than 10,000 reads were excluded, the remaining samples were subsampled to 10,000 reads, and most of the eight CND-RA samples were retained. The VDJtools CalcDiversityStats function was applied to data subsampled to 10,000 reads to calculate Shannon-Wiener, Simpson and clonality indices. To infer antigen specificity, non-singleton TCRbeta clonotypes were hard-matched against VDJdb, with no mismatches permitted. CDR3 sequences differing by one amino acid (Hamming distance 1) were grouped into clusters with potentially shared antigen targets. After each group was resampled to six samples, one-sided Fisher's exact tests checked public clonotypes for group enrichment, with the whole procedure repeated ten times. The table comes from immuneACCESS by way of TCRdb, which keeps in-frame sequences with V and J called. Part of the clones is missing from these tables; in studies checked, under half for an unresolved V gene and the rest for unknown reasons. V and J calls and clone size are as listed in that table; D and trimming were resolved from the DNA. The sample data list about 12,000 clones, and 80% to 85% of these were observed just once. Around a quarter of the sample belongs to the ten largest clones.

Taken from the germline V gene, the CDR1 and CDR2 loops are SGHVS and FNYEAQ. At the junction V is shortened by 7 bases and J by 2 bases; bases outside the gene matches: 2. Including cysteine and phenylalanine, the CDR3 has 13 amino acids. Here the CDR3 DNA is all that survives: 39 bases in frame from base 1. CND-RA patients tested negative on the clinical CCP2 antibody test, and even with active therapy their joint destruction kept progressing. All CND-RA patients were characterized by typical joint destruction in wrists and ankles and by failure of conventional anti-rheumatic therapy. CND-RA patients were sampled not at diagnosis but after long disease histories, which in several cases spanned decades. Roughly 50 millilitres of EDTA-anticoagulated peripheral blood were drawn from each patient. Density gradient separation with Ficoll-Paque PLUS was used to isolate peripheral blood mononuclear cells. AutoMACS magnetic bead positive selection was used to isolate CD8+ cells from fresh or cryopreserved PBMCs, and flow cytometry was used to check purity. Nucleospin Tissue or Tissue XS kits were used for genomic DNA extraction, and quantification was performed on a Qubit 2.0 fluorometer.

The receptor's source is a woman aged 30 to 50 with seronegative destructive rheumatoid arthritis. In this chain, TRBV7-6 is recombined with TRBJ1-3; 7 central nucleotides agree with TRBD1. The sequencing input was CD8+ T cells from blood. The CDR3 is CASTRGAGNTIYF. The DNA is TGTGCCAGCACCAGGGGGGCTGGAAACACCATATATTTT.